The present entry profiles one T cell receptor beta chain with its context. The data derive from a study of blood T cell repertoires in COVID-19. Data came from immunoSEQ multiplex PCR; TCRdb stores just in-frame clones and leaves some out. The data contain more than 90,000 clones, less than 80% of them seen just once; the ten biggest clones take up roughly 2.6%. The sequenced material came from peripheral blood. The sequence derives from a man over 45 with acute or convalescent COVID-19.

In nucleotides, the CDR3 is TGTGCCAGCAGCCGCTCCCGACAGGGAGGCGAGCAGTACTTC. Its protein is CASSRSRQGGEQYF. The V and J genes are TRBV7-9 and TRBJ2-7, with D possibly matching TRBD1 (7 bases). This CDR3 is built from 14 residues. The V gene lost 5 bases and the J gene lost 6 bases, with 17 bases spanning the gap. Germline V gene lookup returns CDR1 SEHNR and CDR2 FQNEAQ (reference sequence).